The rows below give T cell receptor beta chains drawn from one sample of a study of Ad26.COV2.S vaccination and SARS-CoV-2 variants. Measured with immunoSEQ multiplex PCR; TCRdb has only the in-frame clones, and not every one. This sample carries approximately 280,000 clones, over 75% of them seen once, and the ten largest clones take around 3%. The sequenced sample was peripheral blood, obtained in a trial of Ad26.COV2.S vaccine versus placebo. Source of these receptors: a person aged 18-60 years who received the Ad26.COV2.S COVID-19 vaccine or a placebo. The CDR3 runs from the conserved cysteine through the conserved F or W. D genes are given only for firm matches. Rows may omit the clone size; those that give it use once, few, many or a size class.

j_call clone_size v_call d_call cdr3_aa cdr3_nt
TRBJ2-3 once TRBV5-4 . CASSPRPLADTQYF TGTGCCAGCAGCCCCCGTCCGTTGGCAGATACGCAGTATTTT
TRBJ1-2 . TRBV9 TRBD1 CASSSSQNRGHGYTF TGTGCCAGCAGCTCTTCCCAGAACAGGGGACATGGCTACACCTTC
TRBJ2-2 . TRBV9 . CASSWDLHTGELFF TGTGCCAGCTCCTGGGATCTCCACACCGGGGAGCTGTTTTTT
TRBJ1-1 . TRBV6-5 TRBD1 CASSGTGQSNTEAFF TGTGCCAGCAGCGGAACGGGACAGAGTAACACTGAAGCTTTCTTT
TRBJ2-2 . TRBV7-9 . CASSLGGTGELFF TGTGCCAGCAGCTTAGGGGGGACCGGGGAGCTGTTTTTT
TRBJ2-3 . TRBV9 TRBD2 CASRQAGGDTDTQYF TGTGCCAGCAGGCAAGCGGGGGGGGACACAGATACGCAGTATTTT
TRBJ2-7 . TRBV6-5 TRBD2 CASRAGTTYEQYF TGTGCCAGCAGGGCGGGGACTACCTACGAGCAGTACTTC
TRBJ1-1 . TRBV7-2 TRBD1 CASSPQGQPGTEAFF TGTGCCAGCAGCCCTCAGGGACAGCCGGGGACTGAAGCTTTCTTT
TRBJ2-2 . TRBV7-9 TRBD1 CASVRGRDTGELFF TGTGCCAGCGTCAGGGGGCGTGACACCGGGGAGCTGTTTTTT
TRBJ1-1 . TRBV5-6 . CASSLAPAIKFTNTEAFF TGTGCCAGCAGCTTGGCGCCAGCGATAAAATTTACGAACACTGAAGCTTTCTTT
TRBJ2-1 . TRBV7-3 TRBD1 CASSLSPATGDEQFF TGTGCCAGCAGCTTAAGTCCGGCGACAGGGGATGAGCAGTTCTTC
TRBJ2-4 . TRBV6-5 . CASSPGVENIQYF TGTGCCAGCAGTCCGGGGGTCGAAAACATTCAGTACTTC
TRBJ1-2 . TRBV11-2 . CASRRQVEDYGYTF TGTGCCAGCAGAAGACAGGTCGAAGACTATGGCTACACCTTC
TRBJ2-1 . TRBV5-4 TRBD2 CASTPRGGVSYNEQFF TGTGCCAGCACCCCCCGGGGGGGGGTCTCCTACAATGAGCAGTTCTTC
TRBJ2-7 . TRBV7-9 TRBD1 CASSLGTGFSSEQYF TGTGCCAGCAGCCTCGGGACAGGGTTTTCGAGCGAGCAGTACTTC
TRBJ1-5 . TRBV7-9 . CASSLATGFGQPQHF TGTGCCAGCAGCTTAGCCACAGGTTTTGGTCAGCCCCAGCATTTT